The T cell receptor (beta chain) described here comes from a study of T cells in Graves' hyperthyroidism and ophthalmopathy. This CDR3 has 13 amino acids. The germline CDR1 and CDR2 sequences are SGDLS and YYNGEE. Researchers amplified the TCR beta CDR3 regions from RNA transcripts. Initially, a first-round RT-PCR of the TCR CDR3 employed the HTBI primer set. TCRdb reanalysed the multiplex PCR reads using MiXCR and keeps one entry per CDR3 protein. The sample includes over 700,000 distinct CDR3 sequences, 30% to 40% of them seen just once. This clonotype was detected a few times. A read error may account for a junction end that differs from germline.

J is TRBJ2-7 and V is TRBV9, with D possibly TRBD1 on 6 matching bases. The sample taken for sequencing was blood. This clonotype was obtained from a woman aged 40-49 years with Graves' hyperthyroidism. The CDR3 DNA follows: TGCGCCAGCAGCTTGCAACAGGGAAACGAGCAGTACTTC. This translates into CASSLQQGNEQYF.